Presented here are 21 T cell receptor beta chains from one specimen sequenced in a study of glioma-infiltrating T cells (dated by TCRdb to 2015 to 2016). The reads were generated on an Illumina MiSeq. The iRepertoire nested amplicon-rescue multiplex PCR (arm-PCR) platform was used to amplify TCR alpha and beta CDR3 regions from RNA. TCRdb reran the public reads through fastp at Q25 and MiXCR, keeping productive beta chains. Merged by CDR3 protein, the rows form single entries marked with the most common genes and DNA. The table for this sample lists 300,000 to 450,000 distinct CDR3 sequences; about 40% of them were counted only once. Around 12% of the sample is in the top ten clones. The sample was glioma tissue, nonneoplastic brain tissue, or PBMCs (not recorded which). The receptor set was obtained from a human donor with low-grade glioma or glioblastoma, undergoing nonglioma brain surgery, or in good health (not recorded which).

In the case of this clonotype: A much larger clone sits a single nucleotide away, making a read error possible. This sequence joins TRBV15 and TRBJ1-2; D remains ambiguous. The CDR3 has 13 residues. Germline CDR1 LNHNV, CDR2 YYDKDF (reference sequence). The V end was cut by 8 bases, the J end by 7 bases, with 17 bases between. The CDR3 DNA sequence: TGTGCCACCCCCCGGGGAGAAATCTCTGGCTACACCTTC. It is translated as CATPRGEISGYTF.

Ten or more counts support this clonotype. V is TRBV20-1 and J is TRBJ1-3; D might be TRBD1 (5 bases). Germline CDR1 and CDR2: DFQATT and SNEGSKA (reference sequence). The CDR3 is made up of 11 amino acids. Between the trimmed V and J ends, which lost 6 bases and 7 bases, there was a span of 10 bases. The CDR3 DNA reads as TGCAGTGCGACAGATCGGAACACCATATATTTT. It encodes CSATDRNTIYF.

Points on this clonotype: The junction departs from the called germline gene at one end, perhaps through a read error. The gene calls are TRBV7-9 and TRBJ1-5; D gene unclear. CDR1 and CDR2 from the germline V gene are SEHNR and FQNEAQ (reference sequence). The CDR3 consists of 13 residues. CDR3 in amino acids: CASRLEVDQPQHF. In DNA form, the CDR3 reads TGTGCCAGCAGATTAGAAGTGGATCAGCCCCAGCATTTT.

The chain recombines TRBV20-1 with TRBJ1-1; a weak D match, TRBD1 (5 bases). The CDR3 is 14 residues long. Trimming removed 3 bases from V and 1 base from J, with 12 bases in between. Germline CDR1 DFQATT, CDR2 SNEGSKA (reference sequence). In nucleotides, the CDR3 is TGCAGTGCTAGCGTCCCAGGGAGGAACACTGAAGCTTTCTTT. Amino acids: CSASVPGRNTEAFF.

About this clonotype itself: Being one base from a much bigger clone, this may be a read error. The CDR3 bases are TGCGCCAGCAGCCAAGATAACAGGTACGCTGGAGCTTTCTTT. Amino acids: CASSQDNRYAGAFF. The rearrangement joins TRBV4-1 to TRBJ1-1; maybe TRBD1 (5 bases). The V end lost 0 bases, the J end lost 10 bases, and 15 bases lay between the germline ends. Germline V CDR1 and CDR2: MGHRA, YSYEKL. CDR3 size: 14 residues.

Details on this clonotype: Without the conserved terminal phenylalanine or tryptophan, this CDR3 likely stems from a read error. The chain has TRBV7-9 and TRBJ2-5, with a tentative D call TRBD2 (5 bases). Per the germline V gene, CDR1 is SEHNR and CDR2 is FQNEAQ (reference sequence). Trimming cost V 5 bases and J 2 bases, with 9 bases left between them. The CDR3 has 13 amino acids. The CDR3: CASSRGSQETQYL. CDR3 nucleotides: TGTGCCAGCAGCCGCGGGTCTCAAGAGACCCAGTACCTC.

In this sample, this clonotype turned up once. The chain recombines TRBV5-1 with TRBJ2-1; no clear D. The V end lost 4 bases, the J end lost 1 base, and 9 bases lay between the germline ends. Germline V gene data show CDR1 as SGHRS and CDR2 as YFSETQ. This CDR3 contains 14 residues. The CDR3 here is CASSNYISYNEQFF. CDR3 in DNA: TGCGCCAGCAGCAATTACATATCCTACAATGAGCAGTTCTTC.

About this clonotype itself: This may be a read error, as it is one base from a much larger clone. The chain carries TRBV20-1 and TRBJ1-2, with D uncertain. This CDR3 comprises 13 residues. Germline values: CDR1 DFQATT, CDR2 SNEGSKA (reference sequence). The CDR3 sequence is CGAPVPQTGGYTF. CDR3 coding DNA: TGCGGTGCTCCAGTCCCGCAGACTGGTGGCTACACCTTC.

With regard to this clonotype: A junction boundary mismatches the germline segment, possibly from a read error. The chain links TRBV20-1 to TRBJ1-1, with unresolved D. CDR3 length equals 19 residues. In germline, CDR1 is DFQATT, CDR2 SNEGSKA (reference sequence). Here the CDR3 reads CSARDLERRFPDSNNEAFF. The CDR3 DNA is TGCAGTGCTAGAGACCTAGAGAGGAGGTTCCCCGATTCGAACAATGAAGCTTTCTTT.

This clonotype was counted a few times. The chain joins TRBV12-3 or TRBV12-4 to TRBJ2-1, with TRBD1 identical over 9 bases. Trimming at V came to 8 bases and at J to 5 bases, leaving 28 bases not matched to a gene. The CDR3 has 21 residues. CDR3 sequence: CASGFRDRAISGGSKNNEQFF. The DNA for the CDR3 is TGTGCCAGCGGCTTCCGGGACAGGGCCATCTCTGGCGGGAGCAAGAACAATGAGCAGTTCTTC.

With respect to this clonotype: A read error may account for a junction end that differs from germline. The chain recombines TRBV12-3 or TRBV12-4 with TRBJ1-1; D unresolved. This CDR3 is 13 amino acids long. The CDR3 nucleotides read TGTGCCAGCATTCAGGCCGATAGCACTAAAGCTTTCTTT. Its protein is CASIQADSTKAFF.

CDR3 loop: CASSQGGQAFNEQFF. The CDR3 region has the DNA TGCGCCAGCAGCCAGGGGGGACAGGCCTTCAATGAGCAGTTCTTC. The chain is built from TRBV4-3 and TRBJ2-1, with 8 bases fitting TRBD1. CDR1 LGHNA and CDR2 YSLEER come from the germline V gene. J gave up 6 bases and V 3 bases, and 7 bases lay outside the gene matches. The length of the CDR3 is 15 residues.

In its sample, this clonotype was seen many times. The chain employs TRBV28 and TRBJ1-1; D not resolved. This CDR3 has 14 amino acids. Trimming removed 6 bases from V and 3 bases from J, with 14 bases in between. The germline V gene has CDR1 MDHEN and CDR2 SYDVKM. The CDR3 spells CASSPIQVYTEAFF. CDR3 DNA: TGTGCCAGCAGCCCTATCCAGGTATACACTGAAGCTTTCTTT.

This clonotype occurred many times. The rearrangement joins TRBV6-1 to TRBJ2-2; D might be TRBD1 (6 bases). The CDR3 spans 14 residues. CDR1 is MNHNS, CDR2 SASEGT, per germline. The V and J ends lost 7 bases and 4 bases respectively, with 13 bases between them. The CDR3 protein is CASTGQTGTGELFF. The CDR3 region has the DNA TGTGCCAGCACTGGACAGACAGGCACCGGGGAGCTGTTTTTT.

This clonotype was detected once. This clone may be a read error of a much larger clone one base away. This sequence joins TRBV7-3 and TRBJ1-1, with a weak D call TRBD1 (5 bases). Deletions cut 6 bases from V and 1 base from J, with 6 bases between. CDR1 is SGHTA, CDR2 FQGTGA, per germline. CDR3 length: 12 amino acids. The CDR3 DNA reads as TGTGCCAGCAGGGGGGGGAACACTGAAGCTTTCTTT. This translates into CASRGGNTEAFF.

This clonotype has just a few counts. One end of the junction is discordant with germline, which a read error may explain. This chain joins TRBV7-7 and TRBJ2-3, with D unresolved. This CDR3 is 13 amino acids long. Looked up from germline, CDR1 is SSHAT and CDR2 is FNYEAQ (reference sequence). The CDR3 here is CASSLFITDTQYF. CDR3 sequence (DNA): TGTGCTAGCAGCTTATTCATAACAGATACGCAGTATTTT.

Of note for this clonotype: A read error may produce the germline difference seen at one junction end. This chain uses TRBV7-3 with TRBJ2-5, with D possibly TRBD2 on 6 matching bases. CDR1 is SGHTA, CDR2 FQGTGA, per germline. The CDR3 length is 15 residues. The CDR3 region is CASSLNAGFTETRYF. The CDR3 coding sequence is TGTGCCAGCAGCTTAAATGCGGGGTTTACGGAGACCCGGTACTTC.

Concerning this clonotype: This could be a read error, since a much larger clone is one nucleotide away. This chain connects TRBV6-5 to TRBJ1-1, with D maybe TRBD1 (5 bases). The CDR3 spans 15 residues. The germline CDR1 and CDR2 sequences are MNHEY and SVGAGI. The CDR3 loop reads CASSYLRQPNTKAFF. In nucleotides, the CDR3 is TGTGCCAGCAGTTACCTGAGACAGCCGAACACTAAAGCTTTCTTT.

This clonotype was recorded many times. Here the CDR3 reads CASSQDLTGTYTDTQYF. CDR3 nucleotides: TGCGCCAGCAGCCAAGATCTCACGGGGACTTACACAGATACGCAGTATTTT. V gene TRBV4-3 combines with J gene TRBJ2-3; D is possibly TRBD2 (6 bases). Trimming shortened V by 0 bases and J by 2 bases, and 15 bases separated the two germline ends. Looked up from germline, CDR1 is LGHNA and CDR2 is YSLEER. CDR3 length: 17 residues.

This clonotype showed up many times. CDR3 in DNA: TGCAGTGCTTCCTCCAGCAATCAGCCCCAGCATTTT. The encoded protein is CSASSSNQPQHF. This chain joins TRBV20-1 and TRBJ1-5; D remains ambiguous. There are 12 residues in the CDR3. Germline values: CDR1 DFQATT, CDR2 SNEGSKA (reference sequence). Trimming removed 5 bases from V and 1 base from J, with 6 bases in between.

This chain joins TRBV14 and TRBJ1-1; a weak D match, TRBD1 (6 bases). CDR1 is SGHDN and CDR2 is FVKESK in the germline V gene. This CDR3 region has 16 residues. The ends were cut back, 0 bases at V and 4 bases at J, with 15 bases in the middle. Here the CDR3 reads CASSQDLGGARTEAFF. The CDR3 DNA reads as TGTGCCAGCAGCCAAGATCTCGGGGGGGCGCGCACTGAAGCTTTCTTT.